In this sample, the clone carrying this T cell receptor (beta chain) turned up once. Its antigen is currently unknown. The sample belongs to a study of early T cells in non-severe SARS-CoV-2 infection. Study information: Sequencing targeted bulk RNA from unsorted whole blood, leaving chains unpaired.

General observations from the study: Clonotype matching in VDJdb favored anti-spike CD8 responses and did not capture private and CD4 specificities.

Unique molecular identifiers were attached to individual cDNA molecules. TCRdb reprocessed the 5' RACE reads with MiXCR, giving one entry per CDR3 protein. This sample has roughly 40,000 distinct CDR3 sequences, with 12% found just once. The source is an adult who was a healthcare worker with PCR-confirmed SARS-CoV-2 infection or an uninfected control (not recorded which). The sequencing sample was made of whole blood.

CDR3 in amino acids: CASSKPRRRYEQYF. Here the CDR3 DNA reads TGTGCCAGCAGCAAACCTCGGCGAAGGTACGAGCAGTACTTC. The chain has TRBV21-1 and TRBJ2-7. TRBV21-1 is tagged as a pseudogene. This CDR3 contains 14 residues.